This T cell receptor (beta chain) is from a study of CD8 T cells in ankylosing spondylitis. General observations from the study: Prior literature has documented some motif variants in synovial fluid and blood from reactive arthritis. Significantly higher representation of disease-linked clones was reported for matched ankylosing spondylitis synovial fluid. The study identified a TCR beta motif of several highly homologous variants that appeared characteristic of ankylosing spondylitis blood.

This clonotype was counted many times. The antigen is undetermined. Trimming stripped 0 bases from V and 10 bases from J, with 7 bases between. The V gene's germline CDR1 is DFQATT and CDR2 SNEGSKA (reference sequence). The CDR3 runs 12 residues. It was by quantitative 5'-RACE with molecular barcodes that TCR beta libraries were made. Using its own MiXCR run on the 5' RACE reads, TCRdb lists one record per CDR3 protein. This table holds roughly 130,000 distinct CDR3 sequences, 6% to 8.5% found once. The clonotype originates from a male donor with ankylosing spondylitis or in good health (not recorded which). The chain has TRBV20-1 and TRBJ1-6; the D gene is possibly TRBD1 (6 bases). Input material: blood, either unsorted or a sorted T cell fraction (not recorded which). The CDR3: CSARDGGSPLHF. For the CDR3, the DNA is TGCAGTGCTAGAGATGGGGGCTCACCCCTCCACTTT.